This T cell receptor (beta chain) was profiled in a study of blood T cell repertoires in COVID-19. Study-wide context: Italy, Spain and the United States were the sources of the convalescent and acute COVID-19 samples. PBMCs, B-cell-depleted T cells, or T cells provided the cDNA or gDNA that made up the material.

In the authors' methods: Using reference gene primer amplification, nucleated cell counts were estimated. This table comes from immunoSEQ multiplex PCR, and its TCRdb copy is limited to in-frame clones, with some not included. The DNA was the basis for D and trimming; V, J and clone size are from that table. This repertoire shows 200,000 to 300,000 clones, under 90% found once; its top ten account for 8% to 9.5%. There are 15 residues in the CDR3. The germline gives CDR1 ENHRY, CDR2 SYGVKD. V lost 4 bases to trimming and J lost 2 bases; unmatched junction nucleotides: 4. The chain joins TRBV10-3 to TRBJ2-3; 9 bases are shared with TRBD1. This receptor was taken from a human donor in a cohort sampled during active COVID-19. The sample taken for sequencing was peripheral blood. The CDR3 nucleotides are TGTGCCATCAGTGGACGACAGGGGGACACAGATACGCAGTATTTT. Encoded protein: CAISGRQGDTDTQYF.